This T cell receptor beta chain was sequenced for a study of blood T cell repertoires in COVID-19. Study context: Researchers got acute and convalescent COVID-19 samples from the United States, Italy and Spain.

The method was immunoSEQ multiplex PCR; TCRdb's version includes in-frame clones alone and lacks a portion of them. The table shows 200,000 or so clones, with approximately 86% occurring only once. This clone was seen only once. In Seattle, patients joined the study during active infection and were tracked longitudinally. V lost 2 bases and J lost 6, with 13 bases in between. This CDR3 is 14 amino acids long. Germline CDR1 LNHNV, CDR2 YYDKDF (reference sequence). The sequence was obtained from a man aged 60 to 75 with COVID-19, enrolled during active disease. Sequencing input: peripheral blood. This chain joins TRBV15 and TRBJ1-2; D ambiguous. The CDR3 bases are TGTGCCACCAGCAGACGGAGCCCCTCGGATGGCTACACCTTC. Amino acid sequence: CATSRRSPSDGYTF. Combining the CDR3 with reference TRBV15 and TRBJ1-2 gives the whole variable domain DAMVIQNPRYQVTQFGKPVTLSCSQTLNHNVMYWYQQKSSQAPKLLFHYYDKDFNNEADTPDNFQSRRPNTSFCFLDIRSPGLGDTAMYLCATSRRSPSDGYTFGSGTRLTVV.